The 21 T cell receptor beta chains presented below share a single source sample, sequenced in a study of vaccination effects on CD4 cells after COVID-19 (dated by TCRdb to the early 2020s). The antigens these receptors bind are not known. Receptors were amplified or captured by the immunoSEQ multiplex PCR assay. The table comes from immuneACCESS by way of TCRdb, which keeps in-frame sequences with V and J called. Part of the clones is missing from these tables; in studies checked, under half for an unresolved V gene and the rest for unknown reasons. Here the sample has tens of thousands of clones; roughly 82% occur a single time. Clones ranked in the top ten supply approximately 2.8% of the sample. The ViraFEST assay stimulated PBMC with viral peptide pools and then used TCR sequencing to identify antigen-specific CD4+ T cell clonotypes by expansion. After less than 13 days of culture, CD4+ T cells were isolated with the EasySep CD4+ T cell isolation kit. The absence of prior SARS-CoV-2 infection in healthy vaccine recipients was confirmed by negative nucleocapsid antibodies before and after vaccination.

The input for sequencing was CD4+ T cells from PBMCs cultured with HCoV-NL63 spike peptides, taken before COVID-19 vaccination. Per the publication, the cell subset or site label means: HCoV-NL63 spike overlapping peptide pool stimulation. These receptors all come from a human donor who received a COVID-19 vaccine.

V and J are TRBV18 and TRBJ1-1, with 8 bases fitting TRBD1. Germline V lookup: CDR1 KGHSH, CDR2 LQKENI. V lost 2 bases, J lost 6 bases, and 5 bases stayed unmatched. The CDR3 is 14 amino acids. DNA of the CDR3: TGTGCCAGCTCACCATTACAGGGGGTGGCTGAAGCTTTCTTT. The encoded protein is CASSPLQGVAEAFF.

This clone was observed a single time. This chain uses TRBV18 with TRBJ1-4, with D unclear. Germline V gene sequence: CDR1 KGHSH, CDR2 LQKENI. CDR3 length equals 14 residues. V shed 4 bases and J shed 5 bases, with 11 bases lying between them. CDR3 region: CASSRWTENEKLFF. CDR3 DNA: TGTGCCAGCTCACGGTGGACGGAAAATGAAAAACTGTTTTTT.

The chain combines TRBV14 with TRBJ2-2, with unresolved D. The CDR3 loop spans 15 amino acids. V shed 3 bases and J shed 2 bases, with 10 bases lying between them. Germline V gene lookup returns CDR1 SGHDN and CDR2 FVKESK. CDR3 region: CASSHSRLNTGELFF. As DNA, the CDR3 is TGTGCCAGCAGCCATAGTAGGCTTAACACCGGGGAGCTGTTTTTT.

This clone was observed a handful of times. The gene calls are TRBV5-6 and TRBJ1-5; D remains ambiguous. Germline values: CDR1 SGHDT, CDR2 YYEEEE. This CDR3 is 15 amino acids long. V was shortened by 1 base and J by 5 bases, with 13 bases between the two germline ends. For the CDR3, the DNA is TGTGCCAGCAGCTTGAAAAACCAGGAGCATCAGCCCCAGCATTTT. It translates to CASSLKNQEHQPQHF.

The chain employs TRBV15 and TRBJ2-7, with D tentatively TRBD2 (5 bases). The CDR3 length is 16 residues. V dropped 1 base and J dropped 4 bases, with 17 bases sitting between them. Germline values: CDR1 LNHNV, CDR2 YYDKDF (reference sequence). For the CDR3, the DNA is TGTGCCACCAGCAGAGCGACGGGCTTCGGGGTGTACGAGCAGTACGTC. Amino acid sequence: CATSRATGFGVYEQYV.

V gene TRBV30 combines with J gene TRBJ1-4, with D perhaps matching TRBD1 (6 bases). The V and J ends lost 0 bases and 8 bases respectively, with 10 bases between them. The CDR3 loop spans 13 amino acids. The V gene's germline CDR1 is GTSNPN and CDR2 SVGIG (reference sequence). The CDR3 bases are TGTGCCTGGAGTGTGGCAGGGGCCGAAAAACTGTTTTTT. This translates into CAWSVAGAEKLFF. Variable domain in full (rest from reference TRBV30 and TRBJ1-4): SQTIHQWPATLVQPVGSPLSLECTVEGTSNPNLYWYRQAAGRGLQLLFYSVGIGQISSEVPQNLSASRPQDRQFILSSKKLLLSDSGFYLCAWSVAGAEKLFFGSGTQLSVL.

The table lists this clone with a count of one. V gene TRBV11-2 combines with J gene TRBJ2-1, with D perhaps TRBD1 (6 bases). The CDR3 loop spans 14 amino acids. V lost 4 bases to trimming and J lost 3 bases, with 10 bases between them. From germline, CDR1 is SGHAT and CDR2 FQNNGV. The CDR3 DNA reads TGTGCCAGCAGCTCGGACAGAAACTACAATGAGCAGTTCTTC. Its protein product is CASSSDRNYNEQFF.

The J gene is TRBJ2-5, the V gene TRBV5-3, with TRBD1 matching over 9 bases. TRBV5-3 is treated as an ORF (open reading frame) with a function not yet certain. The junction had 7 bases not matched to a gene; V was cut back by 8 bases and J by 5 bases. CDR3 size: 13 residues. The CDR3 loop reads CARYHRGRETQYF. CDR3 DNA: TGTGCCAGGTACCACAGGGGGCGGGAGACCCAGTACTTC.

This clone has just one count. This chain links TRBV3-1 (or the pseudogene TRBV3-2) with TRBJ1-5; no definite D call. V was clipped by 0 bases and J by 3 bases, with 9 bases between them. The CDR3 sequence is 15 residues long. Germline CDR1 and CDR2: LGHDT and YNNKEL (reference sequence). The CDR3 sequence is CASSQDFGANQPQHF. As DNA, the CDR3 is TGTGCCAGCAGCCAAGATTTTGGAGCCAATCAGCCCCAGCATTTT.

This clone occurred once. This chain connects TRBV9 to TRBJ1-1; D is unclear. The V and J ends lost 0 bases and 0 bases respectively, with 9 bases between them. CDR3 length: 15 residues. Germline assignment: CDR1 SGDLS and CDR2 YYNGEE. The CDR3 spells CASSVGFLMNTEAFF. The CDR3 bases are TGTGCCAGCAGCGTAGGCTTCCTTATGAACACTGAAGCTTTCTTT.

DNA of the CDR3: TGTGCCGTCTCGGGAAATCAGCCCCAGCATTTT. It codes for CAVSGNQPQHF. The chain employs TRBV28 and TRBJ1-5; no definite D call. Trimming took off 11 bases at V and 4 bases at J, with 9 bases between the two ends. The CDR3 loop spans 11 amino acids. Germline V lookup: CDR1 MDHEN, CDR2 SYDVKM. The whole variable domain, filled in from reference TRBV28 and TRBJ1-5, reads DVKVTQSSRYLVKRTGEKVFLECVQDMDHENMFWYRQDPGLGLRLIYFSYDVKMKEKGDIPEGYSVSREKKERFSLILESASTNQTSMYLCAVSGNQPQHFGDGTRLSIL.

CDR3: CASSDLDGSSGYTF. Written as DNA, the CDR3 is TGTGCCAGCAGTGACTTGGACGGATCGAGTGGCTACACCTTC. The chain couples TRBV6-4 to TRBJ1-2, with no clear D. The CDR3 is 14 amino acids. Trimming took off 1 base at V and 7 bases at J, with 13 bases between the two ends. CDR1 and CDR2 (germline): MRHNA, SNTAGT.

The J gene is TRBJ1-3, the V gene TRBV6-2 or TRBV6-3; D gene ambiguous. Trimming stripped 0 bases from V and 3 bases from J, with 18 bases between. CDR1 is MNHEY and CDR2 is SVGEGT in the germline V gene. The CDR3 totals 18 residues. CDR3 sequence: CASSYSATPREFGNTIYF. The CDR3 coding sequence is TGTGCCAGCAGTTACTCCGCTACTCCGAGGGAATTTGGAAACACCATATATTTT.

V and J are TRBV15 and TRBJ2-5; D call uncertain. V was trimmed by 0 bases and J by 1 base, leaving 12 bases between them. Germline lookup yields CDR1 LNHNV and CDR2 YYDKDF (reference sequence). CDR3 length equals 16 residues. The CDR3 loop is CATSRDQTSPQETQYF. Written as DNA, the CDR3 is TGTGCCACCAGCAGAGATCAGACTTCCCCCCAAGAGACCCAGTACTTC. Looking up the rest from reference TRBV15 and TRBJ2-5 gives the full variable domain: DAMVIQNPRYQVTQFGKPVTLSCSQTLNHNVMYWYQQKSSQAPKLLFHYYDKDFNNEADTPDNFQSRRPNTSFCFLDIRSPGLGDTAMYLCATSRDQTSPQETQYFGPGTRLLVL.

The chain recombines TRBV4-3 with TRBJ1-2, with D unclear. Trimming cost V 4 bases and J 2 bases, with 11 bases left between them. Per germline, CDR1 LGHNA and CDR2 YSLEER. CDR3 size: 14 residues. The DNA for the CDR3 is TGCGCCAGCAGCCGAGAGAGGGCCAACTATGGCTACACCTTC. Encoded protein: CASSRERANYGYTF.

The chain couples TRBV4-3 to TRBJ2-1; D gene uncertain. V gave up 1 base and J gave up 8 bases, with 21 bases separating them. CDR1 and CDR2 from the germline V gene are LGHNA and YSLEER. The CDR3 extends over 17 amino acids. CDR3 nucleotides: TGCGCCAGCAGCCAAGTTGGATCGATCCAGTTAGCCGATGAGCAGTTCTTC. Protein product: CASSQVGSIQLADEQFF.

J is TRBJ1-2 and V is TRBV3-1 (or the pseudogene TRBV3-2), with 11 positions matching TRBD1. The junction had 9 bases not matched to a gene; V was cut back by 4 bases and J by 5 bases. Germline CDR1 LGHDT, CDR2 YNNKEL (reference sequence). This CDR3 has 16 amino acids. This CDR3 reads CASSLQGTGGRYGYTF. The CDR3 nucleotides are TGTGCCAGCAGCCTTCAGGGGACAGGGGGAAGGTATGGCTACACCTTC.

The V call is TRBV19, the J call TRBJ2-1; D is possibly TRBD1 or TRBD2 (5 bases each). This CDR3 spans 16 amino acids. Germline CDR1 is LNHDA and CDR2 is SQIVND (reference sequence). Trimming shortened V by 3 bases and J by 6 bases, and 18 bases separated the two germline ends. The CDR3 reads CASSMGRDGYSNEQFF. CDR3 nucleotides: TGTGCCAGTAGTATGGGTCGGGACGGCTACTCCAATGAGCAGTTCTTC. Combining the CDR3 with reference TRBV19 and TRBJ2-1 gives the whole variable domain DGGITQSPKYLFRKEGQNVTLSCEQNLNHDAMYWYRQDPGQGLRLIYYSQIVNDFQKGDIAEGYSVSREKKESFPLTVTSAQKNPTAFYLCASSMGRDGYSNEQFFGPGTRLTVL.

This rearrangement joins TRBV7-8 to TRBJ2-6; D perhaps matches TRBD1 (6 bases). The V end lost 2 bases, the J end lost 0 bases, and 17 bases lay between the germline ends. The CDR3 has 19 residues. The V gene's germline CDR1 is SGHVS and CDR2 FQNEAQ. CDR3 nucleotide sequence: TGTGCCAGCAGCTTATATCAGGGGTTAAGAGGCTCTGGGGCCAACGTCCTGACTTTC. This translates into CASSLYQGLRGSGANVLTF.

This clone was detected only a few times. This sequence joins TRBV2 and TRBJ1-6, with TRBD1 identical over 11 bases. V shed 2 bases and J 10 bases; nucleotides not matched to a gene: 7. CDR1 and CDR2 from the germline V gene are SNHLY and FYNNEI. This CDR3 is built from 16 residues. The CDR3 spells CASSELPGTGGSPLHF. The DNA for the CDR3 is TGTGCCAGCAGTGAACTACCCGGGACAGGGGGATCACCCCTCCACTTT.

This clone was seen a single time. The J gene is TRBJ1-3, the V gene TRBV5-1; 7 bases line up with TRBD1. Germline CDR1 SGHRS, CDR2 YFSETQ. V was pared by 4 bases and J by 1 base, with 5 bases of the junction left unmatched. This CDR3 region has 15 residues. The CDR3 loop reads CASSQGGQSGNTIYF. Written as DNA, the CDR3 is TGCGCCAGCAGCCAGGGGGGCCAATCTGGAAACACCATATATTTT.